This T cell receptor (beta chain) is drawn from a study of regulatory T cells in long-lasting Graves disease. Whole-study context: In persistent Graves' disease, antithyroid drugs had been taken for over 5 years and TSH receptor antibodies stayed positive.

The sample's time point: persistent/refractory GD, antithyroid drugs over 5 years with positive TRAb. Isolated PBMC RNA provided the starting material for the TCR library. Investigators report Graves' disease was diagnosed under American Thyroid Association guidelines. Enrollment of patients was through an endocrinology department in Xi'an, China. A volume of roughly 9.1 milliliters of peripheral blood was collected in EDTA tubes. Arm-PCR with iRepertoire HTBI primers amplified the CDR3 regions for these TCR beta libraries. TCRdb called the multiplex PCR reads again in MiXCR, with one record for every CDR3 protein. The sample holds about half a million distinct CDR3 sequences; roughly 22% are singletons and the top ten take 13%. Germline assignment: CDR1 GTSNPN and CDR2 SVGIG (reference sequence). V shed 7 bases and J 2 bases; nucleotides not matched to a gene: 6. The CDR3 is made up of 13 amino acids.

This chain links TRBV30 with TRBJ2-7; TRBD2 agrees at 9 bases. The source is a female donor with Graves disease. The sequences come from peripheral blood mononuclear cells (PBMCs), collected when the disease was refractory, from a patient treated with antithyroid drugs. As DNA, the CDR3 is TGTGCCTCTCTCCGCGGGGGGGCCTACGAGCAGTACTTC. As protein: CASLRGGAYEQYF.